There are a few counts of the clone carrying this T cell receptor beta chain. These data come from a study of cytomegalovirus exposure and HLA in healthy donors. Study details: The Caucasian-associated ancestry cluster held roughly 81% of 398 genotyped donors.

The CDR3 is 13 amino acids. With 5 bases removed from V and 2 bases from J, the gap between germline ends came to 7 bases. The V gene's germline CDR1 is SGHTA and CDR2 FQGTGA. With 60 Vbeta and 13 Jbeta primers, the PCR was carried out. Produced via immunoSEQ multiplex PCR; TCRdb's table is partial and in-frame only. The data show under 250,000 clones, about 85% seen once. The V gene is TRBV7-3, the J gene TRBJ2-1; D is possibly TRBD2 (5 bases). The sequenced material came from PBMCs. This clonotype was sampled from a woman between 45 and 60 years old in good health and CMV-seropositive. CDR3 nucleotides: TGTGCCAGCAGCCCCGGGACCTACAATGAGCAGTTCTTC. Translating gives CASSPGTYNEQFF.